Listed below are T cell receptor beta chains from one sample, sequenced in a study of cytomegalovirus exposure and HLA in healthy donors. Method: immunoSEQ multiplex PCR; TCRdb's copy keeps in-frame clones and lacks some. This sample contains 150,000 or so clones. Source material: PBMCs. The receptors derive from a woman aged 45 to 65 in good health and CMV-seronegative. Each CDR3 is given with its conserved first and last residue. A D gene is named only where the DNA matches it firmly.

v_gene	j_gene	d_gene	CDR3aa
TRBV19	TRBJ2-7	TRBD1	CASSRPTPGTAVTYEQYF
TRBV5-4	TRBJ2-2	TRBD2	CASSLRLAGLTGELFF
TRBV5-1	TRBJ2-7	TRBD1	CASSQTGVRNEQYF
TRBV5-1	TRBJ1-1	TRBD1	CASSSLTGGMNTEAFF
TRBV13	TRBJ2-1	.	CASSSRVYEQFF
TRBV2	TRBJ1-1	.	CASSVNGDTEAFF
TRBV30	TRBJ1-4	TRBD1	CAWTRQGNEKLFF
TRBV4-2	TRBJ2-3	.	CASSFRTADFGDTQYF
TRBV10-1	TRBJ1-2	.	CASSDQKWYGYTF
TRBV5-1	TRBJ2-7	TRBD1	CASSFPRTGGYEQYF
TRBV5-5	TRBJ2-7	TRBD1	CASSWTGEEQYF
TRBV11-3	TRBJ1-1	.	CASSLGGQFEAFF
TRBV10-3	TRBJ1-1	TRBD1	CAIRAEGAAAFF
TRBV7-9	TRBJ1-6	TRBD1	CASSVRQGASSPLHF
TRBV6-5	TRBJ1-2	.	CASSGEANYGYTF
TRBV19	TRBJ1-5	.	CASSIVAGNQPQHF
TRBV2	TRBJ1-1	TRBD1	CAVRRDRANTEAFF
TRBV7-2	TRBJ2-5	.	CASSLVSSQETQYF
TRBV7-7	TRBJ2-1	TRBD2	CASSLALSGSNEQFF
TRBV4-3	TRBJ2-4	.	CASSPEPNDYIQYF
TRBV27	TRBJ2-7	TRBD1	CASAGQGWDEQYF
TRBV7-3	TRBJ2-2	TRBD2	CASSLGAGGPSTGELFF
TRBV28	TRBJ1-1	TRBD1	CASSTRTGETSRAFF
TRBV9	TRBJ2-5	.	CASSVDPVRETQYF
TRBV5-1	TRBJ2-7	TRBD1	CASSLARTGGSYEQYF
TRBV4-1	TRBJ1-1	.	CASSQGFGVEEAFF
TRBV28	TRBJ2-2	.	CASSHLEDITGELFF
TRBV30	TRBJ2-5	.	CAWSPGLALETQYF
TRBV5-1	TRBJ1-1	.	CASSNSAQGNTEAFF
TRBV5-1	TRBJ2-1	.	CASSLALETYNEQFF
TRBV4-2	TRBJ2-3	.	CASSQDRSGSTDTQYF
TRBV6-5	TRBJ2-7	TRBD2	CASSFHGAGESYEQYF
TRBV15	TRBJ2-7	TRBD1	CATSNTGQGYGSYEQYF
TRBV29-1	TRBJ1-2	.	CSVITTGLYGYTF
TRBV25-1	TRBJ2-1	TRBD1	CASRRDRGYVQGNEQFF
TRBV5-1	TRBJ2-5	TRBD2	CASLPGTSAVETQYF